Sequencing of this T cell receptor beta chain was carried out in a study of blood T cell repertoires in COVID-19. About the research overall: COVID-19 samples, acute and convalescent, were from the United States, Italy and Spain. T cells, B-cell-depleted T cells, or PBMCs provided the cDNA or gDNA that served as material.

This CDR3 contains 15 residues. Germline V gene data show CDR1 as SNHLY and CDR2 as FYNNEI. V was trimmed by 6 bases and J by 3 bases, leaving 14 bases between them. In the original processing: Estimation of nucleated cell counts relied on the amplification of reference gene primers. Repertoires were generated with immunoSEQ multiplex PCR, while TCRdb's copy carries only in-frame clones and drops some. That table is the source of V, J and clone size, and D and trimming were worked out from the DNA. The table includes tens of thousands of clones, under 95% detected once. Sequencing used peripheral blood. The sequence was obtained from a human donor with active COVID-19. The donor label of this sample is uncertain. The V and J genes are TRBV2 and TRBJ1-4; D is possibly TRBD1 (6 bases). CDR3 loop: CASRWIRGANEKLFF. The DNA for the CDR3 is TGTGCCAGCAGGTGGATCAGGGGAGCTAATGAAAAACTGTTTTTT.